This TCR beta chain appears in the sequencing data of a study of shared clonotypes between healthy human individuals. Overall study: For every donor, three CD4 naive, three CD4 memory, two CD8 naive and one CD8 memory plates were used.

Concerning this clone itself: Its cognate antigen is unknown.

General study findings and limits: Among donors, the sharing of clonotypes was expected to be influenced by sequencing depth.

Germline values: CDR1 SGHTA, CDR2 FQGTGA. Trimming stripped 5 bases from V and 7 bases from J, with 11 bases between. CDR3 length equals 13 residues. CD45RO negativity and positive selection for CCR7 defined naive CD8 cells, a population that excluded terminally differentiated effector memory CD45RA+ cells. It was across several immunoSEQ plates that each subset's genomic DNA was evenly split. The protocol was immunoSEQ multiplex PCR, while the TCRdb copy is restricted to in-frame clones and leaves out a portion. The sample lists 1.5 million to 2.5 million clones, about 95% occurring once. The sequence was obtained from a young man in good health. Sequenced: naive CD8+ T cells sorted from blood. This sequence joins TRBV7-3 and TRBJ2-2, with D perhaps matching TRBD1 (5 bases). Here the CDR3 reads CASSQQEYGELFF. The CDR3 DNA reads as TGTGCCAGCAGCCAACAGGAGTACGGGGAGCTGTTTTTT.